Listed below are T cell receptor beta chains from one sample, sequenced in a study of T cell repertoires in cytomegalovirus infection. No antigen has been assigned to these receptors. TCRdb reprocessed the reads via MiXCR and lists one record per CDR3 protein. The profile covers around 540,000 distinct CDR3 sequences, with around 30% appearing a single time and roughly 17% taken by the ten largest. The sample was cultured PBMCs, taken from culture after CMV antigen stimulation. These receptor sequences come from a human donor in good health (CMV status not recorded). Some clones in this sample may be carry-over from other donors' samples. CDR3s leave out the opening cysteine and the closing phenylalanine or tryptophan.

TRBJ2-1 | TRBV24-1 | ATSEPLAGGPNEQF
TRBJ2-7 | TRBV20-1 | SASIPRSHEQY
TRBJ1-5 | TRBV4-2 | ASSQETTGNQPQH
TRBJ1-5 | TRBV6-1 | ASTLVSNQPQH
TRBJ1-1 | TRBV5-4 | ASSLAGGPRDTEAF
TRBJ2-1 | TRBV7-9 | ASSSKIWTSTSDEQF
TRBJ1-5 | TRBV7-2 | ASSPPGGSNQPQH
TRBJ2-3 | TRBV12-3/TRBV12-4 | ASRAGAGTDTQY
TRBJ2-3 | TRBV27 | ASSLLETDTQY
TRBJ2-3 | TRBV24-1 | ATSDLKGQSTDTQY
TRBJ2-3 | TRBV7-7 | ASSPFLASTDTQY
TRBJ1-5 | TRBV6-6 | ASSYGALNQPQH
TRBJ1-2 | TRBV7-4 | ASSSTGLSGYT
TRBJ2-7 | TRBV20-1 | SARVGAPYEQY
TRBJ2-5 | TRBV19 | ASSIAGAGRETQY
TRBJ2-2 | TRBV27 | ASSTYREGNTGELF
TRBJ1-2 | TRBV7-2 | ASSQDLAANYGYT
TRBJ2-1 | TRBV11-3 | ASSPPLTSGRINEQF
TRBJ2-4 | TRBV10-3 | AISGTANKNIQY
TRBJ1-6 | TRBV20-1 | SARQGFNSPLH
TRBJ2-7 | TRBV28 | ASRGTQGTYEQY
TRBJ2-3 | TRBV7-2 | ASSLAMVAGGFALDTDTQY
TRBJ1-2 | TRBV4-2 | ASSQETGSRYT
TRBJ2-1 | TRBV6-5 | ASSIRETSGRREHNEQF
TRBJ2-1 | TRBV4-1 | ASSNEGGGNEQF
TRBJ2-2 | TRBV15 | ATSRVSSGSHTGELF
TRBJ1-5 | TRBV16 | ASSQSKPKLGYQPQH
TRBJ1-5 | TRBV19 | ASSPGHKQPQH
TRBJ1-3 | TRBV7-6 | ASSLKSDGNTIY
TRBJ2-5 | TRBV7-2 | ASIEGPWETQY
TRBJ2-1 | TRBV7-9 | ASSPPGGRVNEQF
TRBJ2-2 | TRBV4-1 | ASSHPGASRRTGELF
TRBJ1-1 | TRBV5-4 | ASSYDNTEAF
TRBJ2-1 | TRBV11-2 | ASSLDQNRPLEQF
TRBJ2-1 | TRBV29-1 | SVEVLRPGTYNEQF
TRBJ1-6 | TRBV28 | ASSWGRTQNSPLH
TRBJ2-2 | TRBV12-3/TRBV12-4 | ASSLAGASGELF
TRBJ2-1 | TRBV7-6 | ASSIHRNLNNEQF
TRBJ2-2 | TRBV7-6 | ASSLDTGPDTGELF
TRBJ2-4 | TRBV6-5 | ASSHRGTSGRVASPKNIQY
TRBJ2-3 | TRBV4-3 | ASSQDQAGYTDTQY
TRBJ1-1 | TRBV7-8 | ASSLVEEEGTEAF
TRBJ2-5 | TRBV20-1 | SARLAGGVQETQY